A selection of T cell receptor beta chains follows, all from one sample in a study of identical twins. TCRdb redid the calling of the 5' RACE reads with MiXCR, one entry per CDR3 protein. Of 350,000 to 450,000 distinct CDR3 sequences listed, approximately 17% were seen once; the top ten hold more than 10%. Input material: naive T cells sorted from blood. These receptors were collected from a man aged 45 to 65 in good health. Both conserved end residues are part of each CDR3. A D gene is named only where the DNA matches it firmly. The size field is filled for only some rows; it gives once, few, many or a size class.

>TRBV19|-|many|TRBJ2-1
TGTGCCAGTAGCGAGCGACTGGCCAATGAGCAGTTCTTC
CASSERLANEQFF
>TRBV6-6|-|-|TRBJ2-3
TGTGCCAGCAGTTACTCCCAGACAGATACGCAGTATTTT
CASSYSQTDTQYF
>TRBV27|TRBD2|few|TRBJ2-7
TGTGCCAGCAGTCCCCAAACTAGCGGGAGTTACCCCTCCTACGAGCAGTACTTC
CASSPQTSGSYPSYEQYF
>TRBV12-3/TRBV12-4|-|-|TRBJ1-2
TGTGCCAGCAGCCCCAGTTCGGGCTATGGCTACACCTTC
CASSPSSGYGYTF
>TRBV5-1|TRBD2|-|TRBJ2-3
TGCGCCAGCAGCTGGACCCCTAGCGGGGGGGGAGATACGCAGTATTTT
CASSWTPSGGGDTQYF
>TRBV25-1|-|many|TRBJ2-7
TGTGCCACCGTCTCCCTCTGGTACGAGCAGTACTTC
CATVSLWYEQYF
>TRBV5-1|-|many|TRBJ2-3
TGTGCCAGCAGAGCTAGCGGCACAGATACGCAGTATTTT
CASRASGTDTQYF
>TRBV28|-|many|TRBJ1-1
TGTGCCAGCAGTCCCTATCGGACGCTAACCCCTGAAGCTTTCTTT
CASSPYRTLTPEAFF
>TRBV12-3/TRBV12-4|-|-|TRBJ1-3
TGTGCCAGCAGTCCGCAGGGGACCTCTGGAAACACCATATATTTT
CASSPQGTSGNTIYF
>TRBV7-2|-|-|TRBJ1-2
TGTGCCAGCAGCCCATCACCGGGGCATCACTATGGCTACACCTTC
CASSPSPGHHYGYTF
>TRBV28|-|many|TRBJ2-3
TGTGCCAGCAGTTTGGAACAACCCACAGATACGCAGTATTTT
CASSLEQPTDTQYF
>TRBV14|-|few|TRBJ2-3
TGTGCCAGCAGCCTCAGTTATACGCAGTATTTT
CASSLSYTQYF
>TRBV28|TRBD2|-|TRBJ2-1
TGTGCCAGCATTGGGACTAGCCCCAATGAGCAGTTCTTC
CASIGTSPNEQFF
>TRBV3-1|TRBD1|few|TRBJ2-7
TGTGCCAGCAGCCAATTCAGGGGGCCCTACGAGCAGTACTTC
CASSQFRGPYEQYF
>TRBV12-3/TRBV12-4|-|many|TRBJ1-2
TGTGCCAGCAGTACCAGGGGTGGCTACACCTTC
CASSTRGGYTF
>TRBV29-1|TRBD1|-|TRBJ2-4
TGCAGCGTTGATGGACAGGGGGATTATCAGTACTTC
CSVDGQGDYQYF
>TRBV6-2/TRBV6-3|-|few|TRBJ2-1
TGTGCCAGCAGCCTCAGACAGGGAGGTGAGCAGTTCTTC
CASSLRQGGEQFF
>TRBV20-1|TRBD2|many|TRBJ2-7
TGCAGTGCTAGCGGGGGGGCCTACGAGCAGTACTTC
CSASGGAYEQYF
>TRBV29-1|-|many|TRBJ1-3
TGCAGCGTTACCGTGAGCTCTGGAAACACCATATATTTT
CSVTVSSGNTIYF
>TRBV20-1|TRBD1|few|TRBJ1-5
TGCAGTGCGTACCGGGACAGATATAGCAATCAGCCCCAGCATTTT
CSAYRDRYSNQPQHF
>TRBV6-1|TRBD1|-|TRBJ1-6
TGTGCCAGCAAGAGACAGGGAGATGGCGCCTATAATTCACCCCTCCACTTT
CASKRQGDGAYNSPLHF
>TRBV6-5|TRBD2|few|TRBJ2-3
TGTGCCAGCAGTTACTCCGGGGTAGCGGGTGTCACAGATACGCAGTATTTT
CASSYSGVAGVTDTQYF
>TRBV5-1|-|-|TRBJ1-1
TGCGCCAGCGCCTTTACAGGGAACACTGAAGCTTTCTTT
CASAFTGNTEAFF
>TRBV25-1|TRBD1|few|TRBJ2-1
TGTGCCAGCAGTGAGGACAGGGTAGAAACCTCCTACAATGAGCAGTTCTTC
CASSEDRVETSYNEQFF
>TRBV5-1|-|-|TRBJ2-2
TGCGCCAGCAGCTTGATAATGGGACTCGGGAACACCGGGGAGCTGTTTTTT
CASSLIMGLGNTGELFF
>TRBV29-1|-|many|TRBJ2-3
TGCAGCGTTGAATACACAGATACGCAGTATTTT
CSVEYTDTQYF
>TRBV10-3|-|-|TRBJ2-7
TGTGCCATCAGTGAGTCCCCCGGGAGCGGAAGCGAGCAGTACTTC
CAISESPGSGSEQYF
>TRBV4-2|TRBD2|many|TRBJ2-1
TGTGCCAGCAGCCAAGATTGGGGCGGGAGGGCCTACAATGAGCAGTTCTTC
CASSQDWGGRAYNEQFF
>TRBV29-1|-|-|TRBJ2-2
TGCAGCGTTGCGGACCATTTGAACACCGGGGAGCTGTTTTTT
CSVADHLNTGELFF
>TRBV4-3|TRBD1|-|TRBJ2-7
TGCGCCAGCAGTATAAGGGACAGGGGTTCCTACGAGCAGTACTTC
CASSIRDRGSYEQYF
>TRBV29-1|-|many|TRBJ2-5
TGCAGCGTTTCCGGGTCTTTCGATGAGACCCAGTACTTC
CSVSGSFDETQYF
>TRBV12-3/TRBV12-4|-|-|TRBJ2-3
TGTGCCAGCAGCATGGGGCTACCCACAGATACGCAGTATTTT
CASSMGLPTDTQYF
>TRBV7-2|-|few|TRBJ2-5
TGTGCCAGCAGCTTATACAGGGATTCAGAGACCCAGTACTTC
CASSLYRDSETQYF
>TRBV4-2|-|-|TRBJ1-1
TGTGCCAGCAGGACGAACTGGGCCACTGAAGCTTTCTTT
CASRTNWATEAFF
>TRBV4-3|-|few|TRBJ2-7
TGCGCCAGCAGCCAAGATGGGGAGGGGGCAGGGAGCTCCTACGAGCAGTACTTC
CASSQDGEGAGSSYEQYF
>TRBV6-1|TRBD2|few|TRBJ2-1
TGTGCCAGCAGTGGGGGACTAGAAAACAATGAGCAGTTCTTC
CASSGGLENNEQFF
>TRBV4-3|-|many|TRBJ2-1
TGCGCCAGCAGCCAAGGTATGGATGAGCAGTTCTTC
CASSQGMDEQFF
>TRBV5-1|TRBD1|-|TRBJ2-2
TGCGCCAGCAGCTCCGGACAGGGAGGACTAACCGGGGAGCTGTTTTTT
CASSSGQGGLTGELFF
>TRBV14|-|many|TRBJ1-1
TGTGCCAGCAGCCAGCACAGAGACACTGAAGCTTTCTTT
CASSQHRDTEAFF
>TRBV11-3|-|few|TRBJ2-7
TGTGCCAGCAGCCACTTCGGGGATGAGCAGTACTTC
CASSHFGDEQYF
>TRBV10-3|TRBD1|-|TRBJ1-4
TGTGCCATCCATGTTTCCGGACAGGGGGCATGTGAAAAACTGTTTTTT
CAIHVSGQGACEKLFF
>TRBV5-4|TRBD2|-|TRBJ2-1
TGTGCCAGCAGCTTGGCCGAGCTAGCGGGGGGGCCCTCTTTATACAATGAGCAGTTCTTC
CASSLAELAGGPSLYNEQFF
>TRBV20-1|TRBD2|few|TRBJ2-7
TGCAGTGCTTGGGGACTAGCGGGTTCCTACGAGCAGTACTTC
CSAWGLAGSYEQYF
>TRBV6-2/TRBV6-3|TRBD2|-|TRBJ2-5
TGTGCCAGCAGCGGTAGCGGGGGGTTCCAAGAGACCCAGTACTTC
CASSGSGGFQETQYF
>TRBV29-1|-|many|TRBJ2-5
TGCAGCGTTGATACCGTCACAAAGACCCAGTACTTC
CSVDTVTKTQYF
>TRBV4-2|-|-|TRBJ1-4
TGTGCCAGCAGCCAAGAAAAAATGCTCTTTGAAAAACTGTTTTTT
CASSQEKMLFEKLFF